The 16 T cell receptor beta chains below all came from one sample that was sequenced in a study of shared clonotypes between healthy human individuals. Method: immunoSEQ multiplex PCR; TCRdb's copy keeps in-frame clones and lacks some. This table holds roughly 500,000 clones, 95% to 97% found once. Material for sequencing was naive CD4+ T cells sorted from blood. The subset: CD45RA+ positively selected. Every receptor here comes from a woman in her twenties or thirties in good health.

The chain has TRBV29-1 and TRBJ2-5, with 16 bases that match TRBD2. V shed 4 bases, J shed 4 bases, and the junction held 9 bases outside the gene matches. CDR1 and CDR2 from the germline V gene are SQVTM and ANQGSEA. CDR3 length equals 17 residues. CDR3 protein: CSVAGTSGRALRETQYF. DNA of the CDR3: TGCAGCGTTGCAGGGACTAGCGGGAGGGCCCTTCGAGAGACCCAGTACTTC.

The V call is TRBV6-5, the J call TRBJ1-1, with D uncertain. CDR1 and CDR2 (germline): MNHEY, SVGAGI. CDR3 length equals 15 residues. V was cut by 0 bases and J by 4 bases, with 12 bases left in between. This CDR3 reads CASSYSMVDRTEAFF. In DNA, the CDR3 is TGTGCCAGCAGTTACTCGATGGTGGATCGCACTGAAGCTTTCTTT.

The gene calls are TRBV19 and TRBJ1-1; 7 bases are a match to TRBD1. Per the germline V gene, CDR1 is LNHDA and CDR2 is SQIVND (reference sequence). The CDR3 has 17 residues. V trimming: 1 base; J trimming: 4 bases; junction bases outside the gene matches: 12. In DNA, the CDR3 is TGTGCCAGTAGTATAGTGCGGACAGGCCTACTGGGCACTGAAGCTTTCTTT. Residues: CASSIVRTGLLGTEAFF.

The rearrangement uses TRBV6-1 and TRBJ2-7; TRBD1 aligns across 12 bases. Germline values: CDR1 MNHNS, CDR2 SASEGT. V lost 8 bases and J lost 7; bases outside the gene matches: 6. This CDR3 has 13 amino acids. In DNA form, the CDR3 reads TGTGCCAGCGCAGGGACAGGGGGCGGTGAGCAGTACTTC. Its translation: CASAGTGGGEQYF.

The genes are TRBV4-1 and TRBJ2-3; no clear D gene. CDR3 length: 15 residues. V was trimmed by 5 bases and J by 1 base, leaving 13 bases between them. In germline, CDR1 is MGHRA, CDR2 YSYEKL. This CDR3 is CASSTPARGTDTQYF. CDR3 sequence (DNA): TGCGCCAGCAGCACCCCCGCGCGAGGCACAGATACGCAGTATTTT.

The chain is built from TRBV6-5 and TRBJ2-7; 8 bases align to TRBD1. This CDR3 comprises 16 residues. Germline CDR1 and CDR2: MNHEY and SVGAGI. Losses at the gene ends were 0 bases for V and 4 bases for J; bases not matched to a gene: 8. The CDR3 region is CASSYSQGAEIYEQYF. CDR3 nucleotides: TGTGCCAGCAGTTACTCTCAGGGGGCAGAAATTTACGAGCAGTACTTC.

Here the CDR3 reads CASSSGTLGNTIYF. In DNA, the CDR3 is TGCGCCAGCAGCTCTGGGACCCTGGGGAACACCATATATTTT. The chain carries TRBV5-1 and TRBJ1-3, with D maybe TRBD1 (5 bases). V lost 3 bases and J lost 7, with 14 bases in between. CDR1 SGHRS and CDR2 YFSETQ come from the germline V gene. CDR3 length equals 14 residues.

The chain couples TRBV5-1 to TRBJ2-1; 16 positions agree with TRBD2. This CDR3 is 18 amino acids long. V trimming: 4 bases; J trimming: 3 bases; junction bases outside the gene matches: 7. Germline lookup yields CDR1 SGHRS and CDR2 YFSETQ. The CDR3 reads CASSPGTSGRAGYNEQFF. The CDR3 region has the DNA TGCGCCAGCAGCCCCGGGACTAGCGGGAGGGCCGGCTACAATGAGCAGTTCTTC.

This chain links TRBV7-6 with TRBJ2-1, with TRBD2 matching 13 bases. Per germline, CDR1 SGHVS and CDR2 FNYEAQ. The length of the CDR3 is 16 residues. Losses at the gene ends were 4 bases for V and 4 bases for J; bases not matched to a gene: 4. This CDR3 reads CASSSLAGGIYNEQFF. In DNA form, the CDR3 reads TGTGCCAGCAGCTCACTAGCGGGAGGGATTTACAATGAGCAGTTCTTC.

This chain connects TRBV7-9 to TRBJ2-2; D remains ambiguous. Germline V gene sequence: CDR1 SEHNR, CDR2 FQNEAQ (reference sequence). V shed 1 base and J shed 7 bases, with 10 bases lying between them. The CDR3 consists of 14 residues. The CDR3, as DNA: TGTGCCAGCAGCTTAGGGGATCGGATCGGGGAGCTGTTTTTT. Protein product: CASSLGDRIGELFF.

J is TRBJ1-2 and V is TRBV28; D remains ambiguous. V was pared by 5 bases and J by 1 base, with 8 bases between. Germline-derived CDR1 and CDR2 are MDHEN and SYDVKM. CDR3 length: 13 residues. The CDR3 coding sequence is TGTGCCAGCAGTAAGGACCTTAACTATGGCTACACCTTC. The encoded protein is CASSKDLNYGYTF.

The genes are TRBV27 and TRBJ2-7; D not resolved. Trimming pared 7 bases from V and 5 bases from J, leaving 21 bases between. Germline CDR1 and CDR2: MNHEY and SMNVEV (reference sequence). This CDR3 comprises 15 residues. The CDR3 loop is CASTNRVGLTDEQYF. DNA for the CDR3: TGTGCCAGCACCAATAGGGTGGGCCTAACCGACGAGCAGTACTTC.

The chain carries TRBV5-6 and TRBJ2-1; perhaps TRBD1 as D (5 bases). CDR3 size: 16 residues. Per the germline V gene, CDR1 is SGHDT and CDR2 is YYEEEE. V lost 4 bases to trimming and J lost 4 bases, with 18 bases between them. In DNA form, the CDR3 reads TGTGCCAGCAGCGGAAATCAGGGTGTCGTTTACAATGAGCAGTTCTTC. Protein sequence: CASSGNQGVVYNEQFF.

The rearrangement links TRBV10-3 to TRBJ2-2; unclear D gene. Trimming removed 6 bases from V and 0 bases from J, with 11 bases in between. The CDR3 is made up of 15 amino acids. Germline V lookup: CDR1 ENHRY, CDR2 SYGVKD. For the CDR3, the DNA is TGTGCCATCAGCCAAGGGAAATCGAACACCGGGGAGCTGTTTTTT. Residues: CAISQGKSNTGELFF.

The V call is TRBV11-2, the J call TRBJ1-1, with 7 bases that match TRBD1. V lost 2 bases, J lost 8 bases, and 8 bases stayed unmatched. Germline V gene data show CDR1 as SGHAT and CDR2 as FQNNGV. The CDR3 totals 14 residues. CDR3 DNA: TGTGCCAGCAGCTTACGGGAGGGGGCAGCCGAAGCTTTCTTT. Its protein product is CASSLREGAAEAFF.

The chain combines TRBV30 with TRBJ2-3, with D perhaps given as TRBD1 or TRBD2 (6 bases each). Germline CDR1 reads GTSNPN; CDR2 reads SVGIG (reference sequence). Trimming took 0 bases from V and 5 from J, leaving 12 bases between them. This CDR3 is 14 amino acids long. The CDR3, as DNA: TGTGCCTGGAGTGTACCGGGGGACAAAGATACGCAGTATTTT. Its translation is CAWSVPGDKDTQYF.